The clone carrying this T cell receptor (beta chain) was detected a few times. Its antigen remains unknown. TCRdb keeps only in-frame clones here, not all; method: immunoSEQ multiplex PCR. In the table there are about 13,000 clones, roughly 34% of which are singletons. CDR1 is SNHLY, CDR2 FYNNEI, per germline. The CDR3 length is 11 residues. V dropped 6 bases and J dropped 8 bases, with 10 bases sitting between them. This sample was included in a study of radiation and T cells in renal cell carcinoma. Indicated treatment: 15 Gy SBRT to primary tumor, nephrectomy 4 weeks later. This renal cell carcinoma was of the clear cell type. Study-level results: No pretreatment tumor biopsies were available for baseline clonotypes. Sampling covered only 0.75 to 1 g of each tumor. From baseline, blood top tumor clonotypes peaked at 2 weeks post-radiation.

The sample was tumor tissue, taken from a patient whose treatment included radiotherapy and nephrectomy. The chain uses TRBV2 and TRBJ1-2, with D perhaps matching TRBD1 (5 bases). This clonotype was sampled from a man aged 55 to 70 with renal cell carcinoma. The CDR3 region is CASSGGYGYTF. CDR3 sequence (DNA): TGTGCCAGCAGCGGGGGATACGGCTACACCTTC.